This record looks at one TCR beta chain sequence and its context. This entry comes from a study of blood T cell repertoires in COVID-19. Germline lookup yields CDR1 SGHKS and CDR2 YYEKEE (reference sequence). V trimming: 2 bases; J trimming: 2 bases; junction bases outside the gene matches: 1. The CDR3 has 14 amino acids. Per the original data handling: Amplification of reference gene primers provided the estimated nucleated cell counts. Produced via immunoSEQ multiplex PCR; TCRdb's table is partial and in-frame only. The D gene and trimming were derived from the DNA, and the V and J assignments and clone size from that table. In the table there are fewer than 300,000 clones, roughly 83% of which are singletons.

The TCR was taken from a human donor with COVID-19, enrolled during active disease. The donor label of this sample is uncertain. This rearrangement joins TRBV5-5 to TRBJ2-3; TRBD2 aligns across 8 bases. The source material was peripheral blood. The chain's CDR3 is CASSFSGITDTQYF. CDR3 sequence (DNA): TGTGCCAGCAGCTTTAGCGGGATCACAGATACGCAGTATTTT.